What follows describes a single TCR beta chain. Its target is unknown. Germline V lookup: CDR1 DFQATT, CDR2 SNEGSKA (reference sequence). The CDR3 is 13 amino acids. V trimming: 6 bases; J trimming: 3 bases; junction bases outside the gene matches: 5. Each CDR3 protein gets one entry after TCRdb re-called the reads with MiXCR. Among 750,000 to 950,000 distinct CDR3 sequences listed, 25% to 35% were seen once. This entry is derived from a study of T cell repertoires in cytomegalovirus infection. Study-wide results and caveats: Cumulated frequencies of public TCR beta families served to identify carriers of CMV plus the relevant HLA. It was HLA-C-restricted CMV-specific TCR beta clonotypes that dominated the response ex vivo.

The V and J genes are TRBV20-1 and TRBJ2-3, with 8 bases aligning to TRBD1. The sequence derives from a human donor in good health (CMV status not recorded). Some clones in this sample may be carry-over from other donors' samples. Here the sequenced sample was cultured CD8+ T cells from PBMCs, taken from culture after CMV antigen stimulation. The CDR3 here is CSAPDRETDTQYF. DNA for the CDR3: TGCAGTGCCCCGGACAGGGAGACAGATACGCAGTATTTT.